This T cell receptor beta chain was identified in a study of technical replicates of blood from several donors. V trimming: 7 bases; J trimming: 2 bases; junction bases outside the gene matches: 1. The CDR3 covers 13 residues. Germline CDR1 reads SGHRS; CDR2 reads YFSETQ. Sequencing used immunoSEQ multiplex PCR; TCRdb keeps in-frame clones, though not all of them. This table holds 75,000 to 100,000 clones, about 95% found once. In its sample, this clone was seen once. The chain is built from TRBV5-1 and TRBJ2-3; 10 bases align to TRBD2. This receptor was identified in a human donor in good health. The sequenced sample consisted of T cells isolated from PBMCs. The CDR3 DNA is TGCGCCAGCGGGACTAGCGCCACAGATACGCAGTATTTT. It translates to CASGTSATDTQYF.